A single sample is the source of the 20 T cell receptor beta chains below, sequenced in a study of patients and donors after allogeneic stem cell transplantation. TCRdb called the RT-PCR reads again in MiXCR, with one record for every CDR3 protein. The table shows about 39,000 distinct CDR3 sequences, with about 30% occurring only once. The source material was blood, either unsorted or a sorted T cell fraction (not recorded which). Source of these receptors: a human donor who was either an allogeneic HSCT recipient or a stem cell or donor lymphocyte infusion donor (not recorded which). It is not recorded whose cells these are; they may come from a transplant donor.

The chain carries TRBV7-2 and TRBJ1-5; perhaps TRBD1 as D (6 bases). CDR1 SGHTA and CDR2 FQGNSA come from the germline V gene. The CDR3 extends over 14 amino acids. V was shortened by 5 bases and J by 5 bases, with 13 bases between the two germline ends. Here the CDR3 DNA reads TGTGCCAGCAGCAAGAACAGGGCTGATCAGCCCCAGCATTTT. This gives the protein CASSKNRADQPQHF.

The chain is built from TRBV6-5 and TRBJ1-2; D is possibly TRBD1 (6 bases). Looked up from germline, CDR1 is MNHEY and CDR2 is SVGAGI. The CDR3 totals 13 residues. V was trimmed by 7 bases and J by 4 bases, leaving 13 bases between them. DNA for the CDR3: TGTGCCAGCACCACCCGGGGGCCCTATGGCTACACCTTC. Translation gives CASTTRGPYGYTF.

The chain has TRBV20-1 and TRBJ2-7; D remains ambiguous. The length of the CDR3 is 12 residues. CDR1 and CDR2 from the germline V gene are DFQATT and SNEGSKA (reference sequence). Trimming left V 2 bases short and J 5 bases short, with 10 bases between. CDR3 loop: CSARTPANEQYF. CDR3 sequence (DNA): TGCAGTGCTAGAACTCCTGCTAACGAGCAGTACTTC.

The genes are TRBV29-1 and TRBJ2-5; D tentatively reads TRBD1 or TRBD2 (5 bases each). The CDR3 totals 15 residues. The germline V gene has CDR1 SQVTM and CDR2 ANQGSEA. The V end lost 5 bases, the J end lost 5 bases, and 21 bases lay between the germline ends. CDR3 amino acids: CSVLGFLGEKETQYF. The DNA for the CDR3 is TGCAGCGTTCTTGGCTTCTTAGGGGAGAAGGAGACCCAGTACTTC.

In this sample, this clonotype turned up once. The chain recombines TRBV6-2 or TRBV6-3 with TRBJ1-2, with TRBD1 matching 7 bases. The V segment lost 2 bases and the J segment 2 bases; nucleotides outside the gene matches: 8. CDR3 length: 16 amino acids. Germline V gives CDR1 MNHEY, CDR2 SVGEGT. CDR3 sequence reads: CASSYDPGQLNYGYTF. DNA for the CDR3: TGTGCCAGCAGTTACGACCCGGGACAGCTAAACTATGGCTACACCTTC.

This clonotype was detected only a few times. The chain joins TRBV11-2 to TRBJ2-5, with D unclear. The germline CDR1 and CDR2 sequences are SGHAT and FQNNGV. CDR3 length equals 14 residues. V was pared by 1 base and J by 8 bases, with 14 bases between. For the CDR3, the DNA is TGTGCCAGCAGCTTAGTGGGCAAATCGGCTACCCAGTACTTC. This gives the protein CASSLVGKSATQYF.

The chain couples TRBV6-5 to TRBJ2-5; D perhaps matches TRBD2 (6 bases). Trimming took 0 bases from V and 4 from J, leaving 12 bases between them. The CDR3 contains 15 residues. Germline assignment: CDR1 MNHEY and CDR2 SVGAGI. The CDR3 loop reads CASSYSREKGETQYF. CDR3 DNA: TGTGCCAGCAGTTACTCCCGGGAGAAGGGAGAGACCCAGTACTTC.

The chain employs TRBV10-3 and TRBJ2-7; 7 bases map to TRBD1. In germline, CDR1 is ENHRY, CDR2 SYGVKD. The CDR3 sequence is 14 residues long. With V trimmed by 4 bases and J by 6 bases, 9 bases remained unmatched. The CDR3 loop reads CAISVGTGVIEQYF. CDR3 coding DNA: TGTGCCATCAGTGTAGGAACAGGGGTAATCGAGCAGTACTTC.

At least ten counts were recorded for this clonotype. The J gene is TRBJ1-5, the V gene TRBV2, with D perhaps TRBD1 (5 bases). Trimming left V 5 bases short and J 1 base short, with 12 bases between. The CDR3 loop spans 15 amino acids. Germline V CDR1 and CDR2: SNHLY, FYNNEI. The DNA of the CDR3 is TGTGCCAGCAGTCCCCGGGGGGGGAGCAATCAGCCCCAGCATTTT. Protein: CASSPRGGSNQPQHF.

The gene calls are TRBV2 and TRBJ2-3; D possibly corresponds to TRBD2 (5 bases). The germline V gene has CDR1 SNHLY and CDR2 FYNNEI. The CDR3 runs 12 residues. The CDR3 sequence: CGVRGRKDTQYF. The CDR3 DNA follows: TGTGGCGTGAGAGGGCGCAAAGATACGCAGTATTTT.

The chain recombines TRBV29-1 with TRBJ1-3; D remains ambiguous. CDR3 length equals 14 residues. CDR1 is SQVTM, CDR2 ANQGSEA, per germline. Trimming removed 6 bases from V and 0 bases from J, with 12 bases in between. CDR3: CSVRGRASGNTIYF. CDR3 coding DNA: TGCAGCGTCAGAGGGAGGGCCTCTGGAAACACCATATATTTT. The variable domain in full, completed from reference TRBV29-1 and TRBJ1-3, reads SAVISQKPSRDICQRGTSLTIQCQVDSQVTMMFWYRQQPGQSLTLIATANQGSEATYESGFVIDKFPISRPNLTFSTLTVSNMSPEDSSIYLCSVRGRASGNTIYFGEGSWLTVV.

CDR3 residues: CASKTGTGTDTQYF. In DNA, the CDR3 is TGTGCCAGCAAGACCGGGACCGGCACAGATACGCAGTATTTT. V and J are TRBV6-5 and TRBJ2-3; D tentatively reads TRBD1 or TRBD2 (5 bases each). Germline V gene data show CDR1 as MNHEY and CDR2 as SVGAGI. Trimming pared 7 bases from V and 1 base from J, leaving 12 bases between. This CDR3 is 14 amino acids long.

The genes are TRBV7-2 and TRBJ2-3; D gene ambiguous. Germline V CDR1 and CDR2: SGHTA, FQGNSA. Trimming took 4 bases from V and 1 from J, leaving 12 bases between them. This CDR3 comprises 15 residues. CDR3 sequence reads: CASSYLRRRTDTQYF. CDR3 bases: TGTGCCAGCAGCTACCTGAGAAGGCGCACAGATACGCAGTATTTT.

This clonotype was seen a handful of times. The junction and the germline gene differ at one end; a read error may be behind it. This chain connects TRBV7-7 to TRBJ2-5, with D perhaps assigned TRBD1 or TRBD2 (7 bases each). This CDR3 has 16 amino acids. Germline CDR1 SSHAT, CDR2 FNYEAQ (reference sequence). CDR3 sequence: CASSLAGRGRGETQYF. CDR3 coding DNA: TGTGCTAGCAGCTTAGCTGGGAGGGGGCGCGGGGAGACCCAGTACTTC.

V and J are TRBV28 and TRBJ2-7; TRBD2 aligns across 12 bases. Germline loops: CDR1 MDHEN, CDR2 SYDVKM. The J segment lost 8 bases and the V segment lost 4 bases, leaving 6 bases of the junction unmatched. This CDR3 has 14 residues. CDR3 sequence (DNA): TGTGCCAGCAGTTCAGGACTAGCGGGATTCCAGCAGTACTTC. Its translation is CASSSGLAGFQQYF.

In its sample, this clonotype was seen a few times. The chain has TRBV10-3 and TRBJ1-6, with D perhaps matching TRBD1 (5 bases). CDR3 size: 10 residues. V was shortened by 6 bases and J by 13 bases, with 7 bases between the two germline ends. Germline V gene lookup returns CDR1 ENHRY and CDR2 SYGVKD. This CDR3 is CAIREGPLHF. The CDR3 DNA is TGTGCCATCAGGGAGGGGCCCCTCCACTTT.

This sequence joins TRBV28 and TRBJ2-5; no clear D gene. The CDR3 length is 12 residues. Between the trimmed V and J ends, which lost 8 bases and 7 bases, there was a span of 14 bases. Germline values: CDR1 MDHEN, CDR2 SYDVKM. The CDR3 loop reads CASQTRLVTQYF. DNA for the CDR3: TGTGCCAGCCAAACCCGCCTGGTGACCCAGTACTTC.

The chain has TRBV9 and TRBJ2-2; 8 nucleotides match TRBD1. V trimming: 0 bases; J trimming: 0 bases; junction bases outside the gene matches: 1. There are 16 residues in the CDR3. CDR1 and CDR2 from the germline V gene are SGDLS and YYNGEE. Here the CDR3 reads CASSVVGQANTGELFF. The CDR3 bases are TGTGCCAGCAGCGTAGTGGGACAGGCGAACACCGGGGAGCTGTTTTTT.

This clonotype was found a few times. This rearrangement joins TRBV28 to TRBJ1-3; D remains ambiguous. CDR3 length: 12 residues. The V end lost 6 bases, the J end lost 0 bases, and 3 bases lay between the germline ends. Looked up from germline, CDR1 is MDHEN and CDR2 is SYDVKM. The CDR3 here is CASRTSGNTIYF. The CDR3 region has the DNA TGTGCCAGCAGGACCTCTGGAAACACCATATATTTT.

This clonotype was detected a few times. The V gene is TRBV7-9, the J gene TRBJ1-1, with D hard to call. The V and J ends lost 1 base and 11 bases respectively, with 8 bases between them. Germline CDR1 SEHNR, CDR2 FQNEAQ (reference sequence). The CDR3 has 11 amino acids. CDR3 sequence reads: CASSLEGGAFF. The CDR3 DNA reads as TGTGCCAGCAGCTTAGAGGGTGGGGCTTTCTTT. The variable domain in full, with the rest retrieved from reference TRBV7-9 and TRBJ1-1, is DTGVSQNPRHKITKRGQNVTFRCDPISEHNRLYWYRQTLGQGPEFLTYFQNEAQLEKSRLLSDRFSAERPKGSFSTLEIQRTEQGDSAMYLCASSLEGGAFFGQGTRLTVV.